These T cell receptor beta chains were read from a single sample in a study of early T cells in non-severe SARS-CoV-2 infection. One entry per CDR3 protein results from TCRdb running MiXCR on the 5' RACE reads. This table has about 20,000 distinct CDR3 sequences, under 6.5% appearing once. The sample comprised whole blood. The receptors here all came from an adult who was a healthcare worker with PCR-confirmed SARS-CoV-2 infection or an uninfected control (not recorded which). Each CDR3 is given with its conserved first and last residue. The D gene is left open where the match is weak. The size of a clone is reported for some rows only, either as once, few or many, or as a class for expanded clones.

j_call | clone_size | v_call | d_call | cdr3_aa | cdr3_nt
TRBJ2-3 | many | TRBV7-9 | . | CASSRGADFTDTQYF | TGTGCCAGCAGCCGTGGAGCGGATTTCACAGATACGCAGTATTTT
TRBJ2-3 | . | TRBV20-1 | TRBD2 | CSASPLAGADTQYF | TGCAGTGCTAGTCCTCTAGCGGGAGCAGATACGCAGTATTTT
TRBJ2-2 | many | TRBV12-3/TRBV12-4 | . | CASPILGQLTGELFF | TGTGCCAGCCCTATTTTAGGGCAGCTCACCGGGGAGCTGTTTTTT
TRBJ1-2 | many | TRBV30 | TRBD1 | CAWSPGQVF | TGTGCCTGGAGCCCCGGACAGGTCTTC
TRBJ2-5 | many | TRBV20-1 | . | CSERGLQETQYF | TGCAGTGAGAGGGGGTTACAAGAGACCCAGTACTTC
TRBJ1-4 | many | TRBV7-8 | TRBD1 | CASSLRGQGTNEKLFF | TGTGCCAGCAGCTTACGAGGACAGGGCACTAATGAAAAACTGTTTTTT
TRBJ2-7 | medium-sized | TRBV6-2/TRBV6-3 | TRBD1 | CASSFRDRGGEQYF | TGTGCCAGCAGTTTCCGGGACAGGGGAGGCGAGCAGTACTTC
TRBJ2-7 | many | TRBV28 | . | CASSLRSEGPRDEQYF | TGTGCCAGCAGTTTAAGGTCGGAGGGCCCAAGAGACGAGCAGTACTTC
TRBJ2-3 | . | TRBV11-2 | . | CASTNGDTDTQYF | TGTGCCAGCACTAACGGAGACACAGATACGCAGTATTTT
TRBJ2-7 | many | TRBV18 | TRBD2 | CASSPVFGGILAEQYF | TGTGCCAGCTCACCAGTTTTCGGGGGGATCCTGGCCGAGCAGTACTTC
TRBJ2-7 | many | TRBV4-2 | TRBD2 | CASSPKNGLAGAGCNYEQYF | TGTGCCAGCAGCCCAAAAAATGGACTAGCGGGAGCGGGGTGTAACTACGAGCAGTACTTC
TRBJ1-6 | many | TRBV10-2 | . | CASSESSGESPLHF | TGCGCCAGCAGTGAGTCGTCCGGGGAATCACCCCTCCACTTT
TRBJ2-1 | many | TRBV7-9 | TRBD2 | CASKGTRHEQFF | TGTGCCAGCAAGGGGACTAGACATGAGCAGTTCTTC
TRBJ1-1 | many | TRBV18 | . | CASSRAEYHTEAFF | TGTGCCAGCTCCCGGGCAGAATACCACACTGAAGCTTTCTTT
TRBJ1-1 | many | TRBV27 | TRBD1 | CASRTLGTGTEAFF | TGTGCCAGCAGGACCCTAGGGACAGGGACTGAAGCTTTCTTT
TRBJ2-3 | many | TRBV12-3/TRBV12-4 | TRBD2 | CASSLSGASTDTQYF | TGTGCCAGCAGCCTGAGCGGGGCTAGCACAGATACGCAGTATTTT
TRBJ2-1 | few | TRBV3-1 | . | CASSFRGSRENEQFF | TGTGCCAGCAGCTTCAGGGGCAGTAGAGAGAATGAGCAGTTCTTC
TRBJ1-1 | many | TRBV9 | . | CASSPTVGLSHLDFAFF | TGTGCCAGCAGCCCAACAGTAGGACTGTCGCATCTCGATTTTGCTTTCTTT
TRBJ2-3 | many | TRBV3-1 | . | CASSQGGVGRTDTQYF | TGTGCCAGCAGCCAGGGCGGAGTGGGGCGGACAGATACGCAGTATTTT
TRBJ2-1 | few | TRBV10-3 | TRBD2 | CAITTGTSGIDSYNEQFF | TGTGCCATCACCACCGGGACTAGCGGGATAGACTCCTACAATGAGCAGTTCTTC
TRBJ2-3 | many | TRBV5-1 | TRBD2 | CASSLGLAGGSDTQYF | TGCGCCAGCAGCTTGGGGCTAGCGGGAGGATCAGATACGCAGTATTTT
TRBJ2-1 | . | TRBV2 | . | CASRLDYNEQFF | TGTGCCAGCAGACTAGATTACAATGAGCAGTTCTTC
TRBJ2-1 | many | TRBV11-2 | TRBD1 | CASSRLRDRGNEQFF | TGTGCCAGCAGCCGTCTCCGGGACAGGGGGAATGAGCAGTTCTTC
TRBJ2-3 | . | TRBV27 | . | CASSLSIGGSTDTQYF | TGTGCCAGCAGTTTATCAATTGGTGGTAGCACAGATACGCAGTATTTT
TRBJ2-2 | medium-sized | TRBV3-1 | . | CASSHTGELFF | TGTGCCAGCAGCCACACCGGGGAGCTGTTTTTT
TRBJ1-2 | many | TRBV12-3/TRBV12-4 | . | CASRSTSNYGYTF | TGTGCCAGCAGGTCGACCAGTAACTATGGCTACACCTTC
TRBJ2-3 | few | TRBV29-1 | TRBD2 | CSVEKRELTDTQYF | TGCAGCGTTGAAAAGCGGGAGCTCACAGATACGCAGTATTTT
TRBJ2-1 | many | TRBV30 | TRBD2 | CAWRLAGGPSYNEQFF | TGTGCCTGGAGACTAGCGGGAGGGCCTTCCTACAATGAGCAGTTCTTC
TRBJ1-5 | many | TRBV30 | . | CAWSRSGPQHF | TGTGCCTGGTCGCGGTCGGGTCCCCAGCATTTT
TRBJ2-1 | many | TRBV30 | . | CAWSPKRGATDEQFF | TGTGCCTGGAGCCCGAAGCGAGGGGCGACGGATGAGCAGTTCTTC
TRBJ1-3 | many | TRBV7-8 | . | CASSLEISGNTIYF | TGTGCCAGCAGCTTAGAAATCTCTGGAAACACCATATATTTT
TRBJ2-7 | many | TRBV20-1 | . | CSARDKLTSGYF | TGCAGTGCTAGGGACAAACTTACGAGCGGGTACTTC
TRBJ2-7 | many | TRBV19 | TRBD2 | CASSNPHGSGNYEQYF | TGTGCCAGTAGTAATCCCCATGGTAGCGGGAACTACGAGCAGTACTTC
TRBJ2-7 | many | TRBV4-1 | TRBD2 | CASSRMGLVPSYEQYF | TGCGCCAGCAGCCGGATGGGACTAGTGCCCTCCTACGAGCAGTACTTC
TRBJ1-2 | few | TRBV13 | TRBD1 | CASSFPGQGGVGYGYTF | TGTGCCAGCAGCTTCCCGGGACAGGGCGGTGTAGGCTATGGCTACACCTTC
TRBJ2-3 | few | TRBV12-3/TRBV12-4 | . | CASSFGEPDTQYF | TGTGCCAGCAGTTTCGGGGAACCTGATACGCAGTATTTT